These 22 T cell receptor beta chains were sequenced from one sample in a study of cytomegalovirus exposure and HLA in healthy donors. The PCR employed 60 Vbeta primers together with 13 Jbeta primers. The data were produced by immunoSEQ multiplex PCR, yet TCRdb's version contains in-frame clones alone and is incomplete. This sample yields approximately 130,000 clones, of which around 74% are seen a single time; about 3.4% belongs to the top ten. Input material: PBMCs. Source of these receptors: a man aged 25 to 45 in good health and CMV-seronegative.

The chain links TRBV18 to TRBJ2-2, with D possibly being TRBD2 (7 bases). Trimming removed 3 bases from V and 4 bases from J, with 15 bases in between. The CDR3 length is 16 residues. The germline V gene encodes CDR1 KGHSH and CDR2 LQKENI. DNA of the CDR3: TGTGCCAGCTCACCCCGAGGAGGGGGGGGCACCGGGGAGCTGTTTTTT. Translation gives CASSPRGGGGTGELFF.

This clone was seen only a few times. The same CDR3 is also encoded by other DNA sequences in this sample. J is TRBJ1-4 and V is TRBV5-1; 8 bases line up with TRBD1. CDR1 and CDR2 from the germline V gene are SGHRS and YFSETQ. J lost 7 bases, V lost 0 bases, and 2 bases had no gene match. The CDR3 totals 14 residues. The CDR3 protein is CASSLAGGGEKLFF. CDR3 bases: TGCGCCAGCAGCTTGGCAGGGGGCGGTGAAAAACTGTTTTTT.

The chain is built from TRBV4-3 and TRBJ2-1; possibly TRBD2 for D (5 bases). This CDR3 spans 14 amino acids. Germline CDR1 LGHNA, CDR2 YSLEER. V shed 0 bases and J shed 8 bases, with 11 bases lying between them. CDR3 in amino acids: CASSQEREFHEQFF. CDR3 coding DNA: TGCGCCAGCAGCCAAGAAAGGGAGTTTCATGAGCAGTTCTTC.

The V and J genes are TRBV6-5 and TRBJ2-7, with a tentative D call TRBD1 (5 bases). CDR3 length: 15 residues. Trimming cost V 0 bases and J 2 bases, with 11 bases left between them. Germline loops: CDR1 MNHEY, CDR2 SVGAGI. CDR3 in amino acids: CASSYSWQGTYEQYF. Here the CDR3 DNA reads TGTGCCAGCAGTTACTCGTGGCAGGGTACCTACGAGCAGTACTTC.

V gene TRBV7-3 combines with J gene TRBJ2-1; weak D call: TRBD2 (6 bases). The CDR3 has 15 amino acids. CDR1 SGHTA and CDR2 FQGTGA come from the germline V gene. V lost 5 bases and J 2 bases, leaving 13 bases between the germline ends. CDR3 protein: CASSVQGGAYNEQFF. CDR3 coding DNA: TGTGCCAGCAGCGTCCAGGGAGGAGCCTACAATGAGCAGTTCTTC.

The chain joins TRBV15 to TRBJ1-6; tentative D call: TRBD1 (5 bases). CDR1 LNHNV and CDR2 YYDKDF come from the germline V gene (reference sequence). V dropped 0 bases and J dropped 14 bases, with 29 bases sitting between them. The CDR3 totals 19 residues. In nucleotides, the CDR3 is TGTGCCACCAGCAGAGAAGGCCAGAGTTCCCGTTCGGGGGGATCGTCCCTCCACTTT. Its protein is CATSREGQSSRSGGSSLHF.

This clone turned up a few times. J is TRBJ1-6 and V is TRBV6-5; TRBD1 matches 9 bases. The CDR3 consists of 14 residues. From germline, CDR1 is MNHEY and CDR2 SVGAGI. V shed 6 bases and J 10 bases; nucleotides not matched to a gene: 7. The CDR3 region has the DNA TGTGCCAGCAGCCGTGGACAGGGGAGCTCACCCCTCCACTTT. The encoded protein is CASSRGQGSSPLHF.

The CDR3 protein is CASSSPREQGRQYF. In DNA form, the CDR3 reads TGTGCCAGCAGTTCCCCCCGGGAACAGGGTAGGCAGTACTTC. The chain recombines TRBV28 with TRBJ2-7; the D gene is possibly TRBD1 (6 bases). V lost 4 bases and J 9 bases, leaving 19 bases between the germline ends. The CDR3 is 14 residues long. Germline V lookup: CDR1 MDHEN, CDR2 SYDVKM. Drawing the rest from reference TRBV28 and TRBJ2-7, the complete variable domain is DVKVTQSSRYLVKRTGEKVFLECVQDMDHENMFWYRQDPGLGLRLIYFSYDVKMKEKGDIPEGYSVSREKKERFSLILESASTNQTSMYLCASSSPREQGRQYFGPGTRLTVT.

This clone occurred once. The chain employs TRBV6-6 and TRBJ1-1; 10 nucleotides line up with TRBD1. V shed 5 bases and J 1 base; nucleotides not matched to a gene: 1. The CDR3 is made up of 14 amino acids. Germline assignment: CDR1 MNHNY and CDR2 SVGAGI (reference sequence). In nucleotides, the CDR3 is TGTGCCAGCAGTCGACAGGGGGCGAACACTGAAGCTTTCTTT. Translating gives CASSRQGANTEAFF.

The chain links TRBV19 to TRBJ2-7, with 11 bases lining up with TRBD1. The V segment lost 3 bases and the J segment 4 bases; nucleotides outside the gene matches: 2. Per the germline V gene, CDR1 is LNHDA and CDR2 is SQIVND (reference sequence). CDR3 length: 14 amino acids. The CDR3 DNA is TGTGCCAGTAGTATGGGGACAGGGGGTTACGAGCAGTACTTC. Translating it yields CASSMGTGGYEQYF.

This clone was detected once. This sequence joins TRBV18 and TRBJ1-5; TRBD1 matches 9 bases. The germline V gene encodes CDR1 KGHSH and CDR2 LQKENI. The CDR3 loop spans 17 amino acids. V was pared by 4 bases and J by 4 bases, with 11 bases of the junction left unmatched. The CDR3 loop is CASSQTGGGLGNQPQHF. The DNA of the CDR3 is TGTGCCAGCTCACAGACAGGGGGAGGCTTGGGAAATCAGCCCCAGCATTTT.

The rearrangement links TRBV7-3 to TRBJ1-2; 7 bases are shared with TRBD1. Germline values: CDR1 SGHTA, CDR2 FQGTGA. The CDR3 sequence is 13 residues long. The J segment lost 6 bases and the V segment lost 5 bases, leaving 6 bases of the junction unmatched. The CDR3 nucleotides are TGTGCCAGCAGCCCAGGGGGGACACATGGCTACACCTTC. Its protein product is CASSPGGTHGYTF.

This clone was counted between two and nine times. The CDR3 DNA follows: TGTGCCAGCAGCACCGGACTAGCGGGGGCCCTAGCGGCAGATACGCAGTATTTT. Translation: CASSTGLAGALAADTQYF. J is TRBJ2-3 and V is TRBV7-8; 13 nucleotides line up with TRBD2. This CDR3 has 18 amino acids. CDR1 is SGHVS, CDR2 FQNEAQ, per germline. Trimming cost V 5 bases and J 4 bases; bases outside gene matches: 12.

The chain couples TRBV6-4 to TRBJ2-1; D is possibly TRBD2 (5 bases). The CDR3 length is 15 residues. The germline CDR1 and CDR2 sequences are MRHNA and SNTAGT. Trimming shortened V by 8 bases and J by 0 bases, and 14 bases separated the two germline ends. The CDR3 reads CASGLDGNSYNEQFF. As DNA, the CDR3 is TGTGCCAGCGGTTTGGACGGGAACTCCTACAATGAGCAGTTCTTC.

This chain connects TRBV7-9 to TRBJ2-2; 14 nucleotides agree with TRBD2. V gave up 5 bases and J gave up 7 bases; unmatched junction bases: 12. Germline V gene lookup returns CDR1 SEHNR and CDR2 FQNEAQ (reference sequence). The CDR3 extends over 18 amino acids. The CDR3 DNA reads TGTGCCAGCAGCGCAGACCCGGGACTAGCGGGAGCTGACGGGGAGCTGTTTTTT. Translated, it gives CASSADPGLAGADGELFF.

This clone was seen only a few times. This rearrangement joins TRBV4-3 to TRBJ2-1, with D maybe TRBD1 (5 bases). This CDR3 region has 17 residues. The V and J ends lost 3 bases and 2 bases respectively, with 17 bases between them. In germline, CDR1 is LGHNA, CDR2 YSLEER. The CDR3 loop is CASSQENYGAPYNEQFF. In nucleotides, the CDR3 is TGCGCCAGCAGCCAGGAGAATTATGGGGCTCCCTACAATGAGCAGTTCTTC.

CDR3 protein: CASKGLDSYEQYF. CDR3 DNA: TGTGCCAGCAAGGGACTAGATTCCTACGAGCAGTACTTC. This rearrangement joins TRBV7-9 to TRBJ2-7; 8 bases line up with TRBD2. The CDR3 length is 13 residues. Per the germline V gene, CDR1 is SEHNR and CDR2 is FQNEAQ (reference sequence). J gave up 1 base and V 7 bases, and 3 bases lay outside the gene matches.

V gene TRBV7-2 combines with J gene TRBJ1-4; D is unresolved. Trimming shortened V by 3 bases and J by 5 bases, and 10 bases separated the two germline ends. The germline CDR1 and CDR2 sequences are SGHTA and FQGNSA. CDR3 size: 14 residues. CDR3 bases: TGTGCCAGCAGCTTCGGTCCGGGGAATGAAAAACTGTTTTTT. It is translated as CASSFGPGNEKLFF.

This chain uses TRBV5-1 with TRBJ2-7; perhaps TRBD2 as D (5 bases). The germline V and J ends were trimmed by 2 bases and 2 bases, with 8 bases remaining between them. The CDR3 length is 13 residues. CDR1 and CDR2 (germline): SGHRS, YFSETQ. CDR3 sequence (DNA): TGCGCCAGCAGCTTTCTCGGGACCTACGAGCAGTACTTC. Protein sequence: CASSFLGTYEQYF.

The V call is TRBV27, the J call TRBJ1-2, with D possibly TRBD1 on 6 matching bases. Germline CDR1 is MNHEY and CDR2 is SMNVEV (reference sequence). This CDR3 has 16 residues. V was trimmed by 6 bases and J by 2 bases, leaving 19 bases between them. The CDR3 sequence: CASRARTGLLNYGYTF. The DNA of the CDR3 is TGTGCCAGCAGAGCCCGAACAGGGTTGTTAAACTATGGCTACACCTTC.

This rearrangement joins TRBV2 to TRBJ2-1; D may be TRBD1 (6 bases). CDR1 and CDR2 from the germline V gene are SNHLY and FYNNEI. This CDR3 comprises 16 residues. Trimming pared 6 bases from V and 2 bases from J, leaving 17 bases between. CDR3 nucleotide sequence: TGTGCCAGCAGGGCGGACAGTGTAAAAACCTACAATGAGCAGTTCTTC. Protein: CASRADSVKTYNEQFF.

This chain uses TRBV6-5 with TRBJ2-7; a possible D gene is TRBD1 (5 bases). V was shortened by 6 bases and J by 5 bases, with 14 bases between the two germline ends. The CDR3 contains 13 residues. The germline V gene has CDR1 MNHEY and CDR2 SVGAGI. The CDR3 coding sequence is TGTGCCAGCAGCCGACGAAGGGGCCACGAGCAGTACTTC. It codes for CASSRRRGHEQYF.